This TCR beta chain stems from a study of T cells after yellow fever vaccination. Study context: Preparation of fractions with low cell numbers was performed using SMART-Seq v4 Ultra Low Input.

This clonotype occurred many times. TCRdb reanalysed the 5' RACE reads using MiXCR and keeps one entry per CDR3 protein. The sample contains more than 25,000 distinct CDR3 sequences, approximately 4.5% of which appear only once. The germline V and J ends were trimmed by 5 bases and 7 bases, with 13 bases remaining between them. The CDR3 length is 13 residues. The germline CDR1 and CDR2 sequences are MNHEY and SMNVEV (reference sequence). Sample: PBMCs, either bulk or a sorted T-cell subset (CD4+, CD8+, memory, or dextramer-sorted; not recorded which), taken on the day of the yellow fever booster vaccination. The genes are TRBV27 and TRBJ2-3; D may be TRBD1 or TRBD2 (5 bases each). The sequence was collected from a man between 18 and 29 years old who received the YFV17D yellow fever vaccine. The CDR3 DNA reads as TGTGCCAGCAGTATAACCGGGACCAATACGCAGTATTTT. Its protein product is CASSITGTNTQYF.